This T cell receptor (beta chain) appears in the sequencing data of a study of blood T cell repertoires in COVID-19. At the level of the study: COVID-19 samples from acute and convalescent phases originated in the United States, Italy and Spain. PBMCs, B-cell-depleted T cells, or T cells were the source of the cDNA or gDNA that made up the material.

Original processing methods: Reference gene primer amplification yielded estimated nucleated cell counts. Assay: immunoSEQ multiplex PCR; the TCRdb copy retains only in-frame clones and omits some. That table gives V, J and clone size, and the DNA gave D and trimming. This sample has approximately 260,000 clones; around nine tenths occur once, and the top ten carry approximately 2.2%. The source is a man aged 50 or older with acute or convalescent COVID-19. Sequenced material: peripheral blood.

The DNA for the CDR3 is TGTGCCAGCAGCGTGGGAGCAGGGGCGGACGAGCAGTACTTC. It codes for CASSVGAGADEQYF. The V and J genes are TRBV9 and TRBJ2-7, with D maybe TRBD1 (6 bases). V was cut by 2 bases and J by 5 bases, with 14 bases left in between. Germline V lookup: CDR1 SGDLS, CDR2 YYNGEE. This CDR3 is built from 14 residues.